The 15 T cell receptor beta chains in this list originate from one sample, sequenced in a study of T cells expressing NK-cell markers. TCRdb re-called the 5' RACE reads and catalogs CDR3 proteins one per entry, DNA excluded. This sample's table reports just under 150,000 distinct CDR3 sequences. Sample: blood T cells: a sorted CD56 or NKG2C T cell subset, CD4+ or CD8+ T cells, or bulk PBMC T cells (not recorded which). The origin of the receptors is a man between 18 and 29 years old in good health.

The rearrangement joins TRBV14 to TRBJ2-1; TCRdb selects TRBD2, and the lack of DNA leaves this call unchecked. Germline CDR1 reads SGHDN; CDR2 reads FVKESK. There are 16 residues in the CDR3. The CDR3: CASSQVAGSSYNEQFF.

The rearrangement joins TRBV29-1 to TRBJ2-1; TCRdb's D gene call, TRBD2, goes unchecked for lack of DNA. The CDR3 is 13 residues long. CDR1 and CDR2 from the germline V gene are SQVTM and ANQGSEA. This chain's CDR3 is CSVEDERRQEQFF.

The rearrangement links TRBV7-9 to TRBJ2-2. The CDR3 consists of 13 residues. CDR1 SEHNR and CDR2 FQNEAQ come from the germline V gene (reference sequence). The chain's CDR3 is CASSGTHTGELFF.

The CDR3 sequence is CASSSIRDGYTGELFF. The J gene is TRBJ2-2, the V gene TRBV27; the TRBD1 assignment by TCRdb is unverifiable without DNA. The CDR3 runs 16 residues. Germline assignment: CDR1 MNHEY and CDR2 SMNVEV (reference sequence).

The chain joins TRBV6-5 to TRBJ2-6. Germline V gene lookup returns CDR1 MNHEY and CDR2 SVGAGI. CDR3 size: 18 residues. CDR3 amino acids: CASSYGVRASSGANVLTF.

This rearrangement joins TRBV12-3 or TRBV12-4 to TRBJ1-4. The CDR3 contains 14 residues. CDR3 sequence reads: CASGHAATNEKLFF.

The CDR3 here is CASPPWRAPPLKEETQYF. This chain links TRBV18 with TRBJ2-5; TCRdb designates TRBD2, a call that cannot be tested without DNA. This CDR3 has 18 residues. Germline V gene lookup returns CDR1 KGHSH and CDR2 LQKENI. The full variable domain, in which reference TRBV18 and TRBJ2-5 provide the parts outside the CDR3, is NAGVMQNPRHLVRRRGQEARLRCSPMKGHSHVYWYRQLPEEGLKFMVYLQKENIIDESGMPKERFSAEFPKEGPSILRIQQVVRGDSAAYFCASPPWRAPPLKEETQYFGPGTRLLVL.

The chain employs TRBV7-9 and TRBJ2-3; the TCRdb D gene call, TRBD1, has no DNA to confirm it. The CDR3 contains 14 residues. Germline V gene data show CDR1 as SEHNR and CDR2 as FQNEAQ (reference sequence). CDR3 loop: CASSPGTDTDTQYF.

This chain uses TRBV6-2 or TRBV6-3 with TRBJ2-1; TCRdb indicates TRBD2, and absent DNA this call remains unverified. This CDR3 comprises 17 residues. Germline V gene lookup returns CDR1 MNHEY and CDR2 SVGEGT. CDR3 region: CASRPGTSGSSYNEQFF.

J is TRBJ2-1 and V is TRBV2. Germline V gene data show CDR1 as SNHLY and CDR2 as FYNNEI. The CDR3 loop spans 13 amino acids. CDR3 in amino acids: CASSDSSINEQFF.

This chain's CDR3 is CAAPNETSGSFEQFF. The J gene is TRBJ2-1, the V gene TRBV2; there is no DNA to check the TCRdb D call of TRBD2. Germline V gene lookup returns CDR1 SNHLY and CDR2 FYNNEI. The CDR3 is 15 amino acids.

The V call is TRBV7-2, the J call TRBJ2-7. The CDR3 sequence is 13 residues long. Germline CDR1 and CDR2: SGHTA and FQGNSA. The CDR3 region is CASSLTGRHEQYF.

The chain carries TRBV4-3 and TRBJ2-7; the TCRdb call, TRBD2, lacks DNA for checking. The CDR3 is made up of 16 amino acids. CDR1 and CDR2 from the germline V gene are LGHNA and YSLEER. The CDR3 loop is CASSHHRLAGVFEQYF.

The chain couples TRBV6-1 to TRBJ2-2; the TRBD2 assignment by TCRdb is unverifiable without DNA. CDR3 length: 13 residues. Germline V gives CDR1 MNHNS, CDR2 SASEGT. The CDR3 loop reads CASRLEVVGELFF.

This chain joins TRBV28 and TRBJ2-7; there is no DNA to check the TCRdb D call of TRBD1. CDR3 length equals 16 residues. Germline CDR1 is MDHEN and CDR2 is SYDVKM. CDR3 protein: CASSPRRVTGWYEQYF.